This T cell receptor beta chain was recorded in a study of radiation and T cells in renal cell carcinoma. Germline CDR1 GTSNPN, CDR2 SVGIG (reference sequence). With 4 bases clipped from V and 7 bases from J, the junction kept 9 bases outside the gene matches. The CDR3 extends over 13 amino acids. Overall study findings and caveats: No pretreatment tumor biopsies were available for baseline clonotypes.

Stated time point: baseline pretreatment blood. Treatment defined: 15 Gy SBRT to primary tumor, nephrectomy 4 weeks later. Sequenced by immunoSEQ multiplex PCR; TCRdb stores in-frame clones only, minus some. The table shows approximately 51,000 clones, with approximately 80% occurring only once. A remark on this clone: Its antigen is not identified.

The sequence came from a woman in her sixties or seventies with renal cell carcinoma. The chain employs TRBV30 and TRBJ2-7; 8 bases are a match to TRBD2. Sample: blood, taken from a patient whose treatment included radiotherapy and nephrectomy. CDR3 sequence: CAWTERGGREQYF. DNA of the CDR3: TGTGCCTGGACCGAGCGCGGGGGGCGGGAGCAGTACTTC.